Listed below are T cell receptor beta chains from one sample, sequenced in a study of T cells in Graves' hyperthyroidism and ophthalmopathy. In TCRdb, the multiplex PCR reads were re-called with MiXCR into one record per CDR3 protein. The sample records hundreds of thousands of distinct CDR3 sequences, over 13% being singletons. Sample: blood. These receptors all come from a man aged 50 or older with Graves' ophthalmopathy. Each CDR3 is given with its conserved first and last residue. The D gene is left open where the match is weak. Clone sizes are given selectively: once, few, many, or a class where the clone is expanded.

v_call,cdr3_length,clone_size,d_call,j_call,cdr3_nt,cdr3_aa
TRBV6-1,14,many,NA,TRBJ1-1,TGTGCCAGCAGTCGAGTACACGCTAACACTGAAGCTTTCTTT,CASSRVHANTEAFF
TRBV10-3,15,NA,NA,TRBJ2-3,TGTGCCATCAGTGACGATGATGAGAGCACAGATACGCAGTATTTT,CAISDDDESTDTQYF
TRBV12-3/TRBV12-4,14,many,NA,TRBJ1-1,TGTGCCAGCAACTCAGGGGCCCCGAACACTGAAGCTTTCTTT,CASNSGAPNTEAFF
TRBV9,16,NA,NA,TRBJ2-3,TGTGCCAGCAGCGTAGGATCCGCCGGGGGCACAGATACGCAGTATTTT,CASSVGSAGGTDTQYF
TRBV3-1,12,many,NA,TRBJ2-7,TGTGCCAGCAGCCAAGTGCAGGGCGAGCAGTACTTC,CASSQVQGEQYF
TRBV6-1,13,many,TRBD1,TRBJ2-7,TGTGCCACGGGACAGGGTTCCTCCTACGAGCAGTACTTC,CATGQGSSYEQYF
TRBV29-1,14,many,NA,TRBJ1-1,TGCAGCGTTGAGGTAGCAGGAATGAACACTGAAGCTTTCTTT,CSVEVAGMNTEAFF
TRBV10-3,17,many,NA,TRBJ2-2,TGTGCCATCAGTCGGGTTGAGGGCGGCAACACGGGAGGGGAGCTGTTTTTT,CAISRVEGGNTGGELFF
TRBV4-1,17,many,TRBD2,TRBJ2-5,TGCGCCAGCAGCCAGCCCCCCCGGACTAGCGCCCGGGAGACCCAGTACTTC,CASSQPPRTSARETQYF
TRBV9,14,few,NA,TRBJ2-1,TGTGCCAGCAGCGTAGGTGATGGGACACCTAAACAGTTCTTC,CASSVGDGTPKQFF
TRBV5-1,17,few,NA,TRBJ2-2,TGCGCCAGCACGGGCCGTCTTGAACCCCTAAACACCGGGGAGCTGTTTTTT,CASTGRLEPLNTGELFF
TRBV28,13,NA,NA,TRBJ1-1,TGTGCCAGCAGTTTTGTCCTGAACACTGAAGCTTTCTTT,CASSFVLNTEAFF
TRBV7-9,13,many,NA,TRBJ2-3,TGTGCCAGCAGTCGGTTGTTGACAGATACGCAGTATTTT,CASSRLLTDTQYF
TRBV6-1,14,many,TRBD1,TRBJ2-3,TGTGCCAGCAGACAGGGGGCGAGCACAGATACGCAGTATTTT,CASRQGASTDTQYF
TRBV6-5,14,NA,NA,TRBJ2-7,TGTGCCAGCAGTTACCGGGACCGTACCTACGAGCAGTACTTC,CASSYRDRTYEQYF
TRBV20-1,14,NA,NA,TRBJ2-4,TGCAGTGCTAGTAGTCCGGGAGATGGGGACATTCAGTACTTC,CSASSPGDGDIQYF
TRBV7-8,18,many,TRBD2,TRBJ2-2,TGTGCCAGCAGCTTAGCTGTTGCTAGCGGGGTTAACACCGGGGAGCTGTTTTTT,CASSLAVASGVNTGELFF
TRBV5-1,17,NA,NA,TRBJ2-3,TGCGCCAGCAGCTTGGGCAATGGTGGCGGGACTGTGGATACGCAGTATTTT,CASSLGNGGGTVDTQYF
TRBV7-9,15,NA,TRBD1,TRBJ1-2,TGTGCCAGCAGCATGGGACAGACGATAAACTATGGCTACACCTTC,CASSMGQTINYGYTF
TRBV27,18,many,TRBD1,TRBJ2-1,TGTGCCAGCAGTTTGGGATTCCGGACAGGGCCCTCCTACAATGAGCAGTTCTTC,CASSLGFRTGPSYNEQFF
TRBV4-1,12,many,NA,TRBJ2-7,TGCGCCAGCAGCCCCACGGGGGAGGAGCAGTACTTC,CASSPTGEEQYF
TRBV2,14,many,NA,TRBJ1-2,TGTGCCAGCAGTGAATCGGGGATAAACTATGGCTACACCTTC,CASSESGINYGYTF
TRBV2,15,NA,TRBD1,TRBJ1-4,TGTGCCAGCAATAACGGACAGGGGACTAATGAAAAACTGTTTTTT,CASNNGQGTNEKLFF
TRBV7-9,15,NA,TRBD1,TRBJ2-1,TGTGCCAGCAGCTTCGGACAGGGGGCGGACAATGAGCAGTTCTTC,CASSFGQGADNEQFF
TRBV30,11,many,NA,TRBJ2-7,TGTGCCTGGAGTAGAGCTTACGAGCAGTACTTC,CAWSRAYEQYF
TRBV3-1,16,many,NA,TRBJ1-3,TGTGCCAGCAGCCAAGATCGGACGGCGGCTGGAAACACCATATATTTT,CASSQDRTAAGNTIYF
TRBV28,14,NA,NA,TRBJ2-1,TGTGCCAGCATTGGGACTCAGTCCTACAATGAGCAGTTCTTC,CASIGTQSYNEQFF
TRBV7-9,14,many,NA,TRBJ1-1,TGTGCCAGCAGCACTCAGACAGGGAACACTGAAGCTTTCTTT,CASSTQTGNTEAFF
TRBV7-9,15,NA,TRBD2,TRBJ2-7,TGTGCCAGCAGCTTAGCTGCGGGAGGGCCGTCCGAGCAGTACTTC,CASSLAAGGPSEQYF
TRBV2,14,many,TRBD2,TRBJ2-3,TGTGCCAGCACAAGCGGGAGGAACACAGATACGCAGTATTTT,CASTSGRNTDTQYF
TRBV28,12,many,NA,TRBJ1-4,TGTGCCAGCAGTTCGGGGTACGAAAAACTGTTTTTT,CASSSGYEKLFF
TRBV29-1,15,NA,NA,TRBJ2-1,TGCAGCGTTTGGACCTATAGCCTCAGCTACAATGAGCAGTTCTTC,CSVWTYSLSYNEQFF
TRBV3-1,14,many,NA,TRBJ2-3,TGTGCCAGCAGCTATAGGGACTCCTCAGATACGCAGTATTTT,CASSYRDSSDTQYF
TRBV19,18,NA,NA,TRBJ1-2,TGTGCCAGTAGTATTTTCCCCACAGGGTCACCGGGGGACTATGGCTACACCTTC,CASSIFPTGSPGDYGYTF
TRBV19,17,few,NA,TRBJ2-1,TGTGCCAGTAGTATAGAGTCGGTAGTTTCTAGGTACAATGAGCAGTTCTTC,CASSIESVVSRYNEQFF
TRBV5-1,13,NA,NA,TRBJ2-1,TGCGCCAGCAGCTACCCAGCCTCGGATGAGCAGTTCTTC,CASSYPASDEQFF
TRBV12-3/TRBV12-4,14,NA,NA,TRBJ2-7,TGTGCCAGCAGTTTAGACAGGGGGGGGTACGAGCAGTACTTC,CASSLDRGGYEQYF
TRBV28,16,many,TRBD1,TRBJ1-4,TGTGCCAGCAACTCGAGACAGGGGGCGCGGTATGAAAAACTGTTTTTT,CASNSRQGARYEKLFF
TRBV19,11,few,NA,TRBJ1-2,TGTGCCAGTAGTACCAACTATGGCTACACCTTC,CASSTNYGYTF
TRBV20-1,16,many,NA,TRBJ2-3,TGCAGCTCCAGGCCGACTAGGGCTGGGGAGAGAGATACGCAGTATTTT,CSSRPTRAGERDTQYF
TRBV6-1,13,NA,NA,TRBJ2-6,TGTGCCAGCACGGCAAATGGGGCCAACGTCCTGACTTTC,CASTANGANVLTF
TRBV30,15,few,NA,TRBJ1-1,TGTGCCTGGAGTGCGGGCGGAACCGTGAACACTGAAGCTTTCTTT,CAWSAGGTVNTEAFF
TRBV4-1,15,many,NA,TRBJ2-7,TGCGCCAGCAGCCAAGGGCAGGGGCGGTCGTACGAGCAGTACTTC,CASSQGQGRSYEQYF
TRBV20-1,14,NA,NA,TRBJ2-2,TGCAGTGCTAGTCTGGACAGTTGGACCGGGGAGCTGTTTTTT,CSASLDSWTGELFF
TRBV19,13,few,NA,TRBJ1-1,TGTGCCAGTAGCACGAGGGATGGGGATGGAGCTTTCTTT,CASSTRDGDGAFF
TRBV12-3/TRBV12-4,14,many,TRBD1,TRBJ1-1,TGTGCCAGCAGTTTATCGTCAGGGGGCTTTGAAGCTTTCTTT,CASSLSSGGFEAFF
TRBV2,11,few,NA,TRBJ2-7,TGTGCCACTAGACAGACCTACGAGCAGTACTTC,CATRQTYEQYF
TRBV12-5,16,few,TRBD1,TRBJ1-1,TGTGCTAGTGGTAAGGCACAGGGGGGTATGAACACTGAAGCTTTCTTT,CASGKAQGGMNTEAFF
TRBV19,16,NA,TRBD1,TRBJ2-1,TGTGCCAGTAGTACTCCGGGACAGGGTCCCGGGGGTGAGCAGTTCTTC,CASSTPGQGPGGEQFF
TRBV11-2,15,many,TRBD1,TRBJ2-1,TGTGCCAGCAGCCCCCCCGGGACAGGGAACAATGAGCAGTTCTTC,CASSPPGTGNNEQFF
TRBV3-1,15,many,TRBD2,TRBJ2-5,TGTGCCAGCAGCCTAAGCGGGAGAAGGCAGGAGACCCAGTACTTC,CASSLSGRRQETQYF